These 18 T cell receptor beta chains were all obtained from the same sample, sequenced in a study of response to subunit inactivated influenza vaccine. MiXCR, applied by TCRdb to the RT-PCR reads, yields one record per CDR3 protein. Seen here are hundreds of thousands of distinct CDR3 sequences, about 15% observed once, and the top ten hold less than 9%. This specimen was PBMCs from blood, taken 14 to 15 days before vaccination. The source is a man aged 50 or older who received an inactivated influenza vaccine.

This clonotype has just a few counts. The chain carries TRBV29-1 and TRBJ2-7; no firm D call. Trimming removed 4 bases at V and 2 bases at J, with 9 bases between. CDR1 is SQVTM and CDR2 is ANQGSEA in the germline V gene. CDR3 length equals 12 residues. This CDR3 is CSVGQTPYEQYF. In DNA, the CDR3 is TGCAGCGTTGGTCAGACCCCCTACGAGCAGTACTTC.

This chain connects TRBV4-3 to TRBJ2-1; D is uncertain. The CDR3 loop spans 16 amino acids. The germline V and J ends were trimmed by 1 base and 3 bases, with 13 bases remaining between them. Germline CDR1 reads LGHNA; CDR2 reads YSLEER. The CDR3 DNA sequence: TGCGCCAGCAGCCAAGCAGGACCGGGCCACTACAATGAGCAGTTCTTC. It translates to CASSQAGPGHYNEQFF.

J is TRBJ2-3 and V is TRBV9, with 10 bases that match TRBD2. Trimming took 4 bases from V and 3 from J; bases not matched to a gene: 8. The germline V gene has CDR1 SGDLS and CDR2 YYNGEE. The CDR3 runs 16 residues. CDR3 coding DNA: TGTGCCAGCAGCACAATAGCGGGAGGAGGGACAGATACGCAGTATTTT. It codes for CASSTIAGGGTDTQYF. The full variable domain, rest sourced from reference TRBV9 and TRBJ2-3, is DSGVTQTPKHLITATGQRVTLRCSPRSGDLSVYWYQQSLDQGLQFLIQYYNGEERAKGNILERFSAQQFPDLHSELNLSSLELGDSALYFCASSTIAGGGTDTQYFGPGTRLTVL.

V and J are TRBV7-9 and TRBJ1-5, with a weak D call TRBD1 (5 bases). The CDR3 is 15 amino acids. Germline loops: CDR1 SEHNR, CDR2 FQNEAQ (reference sequence). The V gene lost 4 bases and the J gene lost 0 bases, with 10 bases spanning the gap. CDR3 in amino acids: CASSSSGDSNQPQHF. CDR3 bases: TGTGCCAGCAGCTCGTCGGGGGATAGCAATCAGCCCCAGCATTTT.

The V and J genes are TRBV10-3 and TRBJ2-1; 7 nucleotides agree with TRBD2. The CDR3 runs to 15 residues. Germline lookup yields CDR1 ENHRY and CDR2 SYGVKD. After removal of 3 bases from V and 4 bases from J, the junction contained 6 bases not matched to a gene. DNA for the CDR3: TGTGCCATCAGTGATGAGGGAGGGTCGTACAATGAGCAGTTCTTC. As protein: CAISDEGGSYNEQFF.

The table lists this clonotype with many counts. The chain links TRBV11-1 to TRBJ2-6; a possible D gene is TRBD1 (5 bases). The CDR3 sequence is 18 residues long. The V end lost 4 bases, the J end lost 0 bases, and 16 bases lay between the germline ends. Germline loops: CDR1 SGHAT, CDR2 FQDESV (reference sequence). CDR3 coding DNA: TGTGCCAGCAGCTCCTCTGTCTCAGGGAACTCTGGGGCCAACGTCCTGACTTTC. Amino acid sequence: CASSSSVSGNSGANVLTF.

This clonotype was recorded a few times. The genes are TRBV10-3 and TRBJ2-5; D may match TRBD1 or TRBD2 (5 bases each). CDR3 length: 12 residues. Trimming took off 4 bases at V and 4 bases at J, with 7 bases between the two ends. Per germline, CDR1 ENHRY and CDR2 SYGVKD. CDR3 in amino acids: CAISAGTETQYF. The CDR3 DNA sequence: TGTGCCATCAGTGCGGGGACAGAGACCCAGTACTTC.

V and J are TRBV29-1 and TRBJ2-7; 8 nucleotides line up with TRBD1. The ends lost 8 bases at V and 6 bases at J; junction bases unmatched: 6. CDR3 length equals 11 residues. Germline CDR1 SQVTM, CDR2 ANQGSEA. CDR3 bases: TGCAGCTCGTGGACAGGGAGCGAGCAGTACTTC. This encodes CSSWTGSEQYF.

This clonotype was recorded at least ten times. The chain has TRBV20-1 and TRBJ2-7, with 8 bases lining up with TRBD1. V was pared by 5 bases and J by 2 bases, with 5 bases of the junction left unmatched. The germline gives CDR1 DFQATT, CDR2 SNEGSKA (reference sequence). The CDR3 covers 13 residues. In DNA form, the CDR3 reads TGCAGTGCTCCGGACAGGGTGGCCTACGAGCAGTACTTC. It specifies CSAPDRVAYEQYF.

V gene TRBV30 combines with J gene TRBJ2-3, with a weak D call TRBD2 (6 bases). Germline values: CDR1 GTSNPN, CDR2 SVGIG (reference sequence). The ends were cut back, 3 bases at V and 0 bases at J, with 22 bases in the middle. This CDR3 comprises 18 residues. This chain's CDR3 is CAWRGLGGLFLSTDTQYF. The DNA of the CDR3 is TGTGCCTGGAGGGGACTCGGGGGTCTATTTCTTAGCACAGATACGCAGTATTTT. Full variable domain (missing parts from reference TRBV30 and TRBJ2-3): SQTIHQWPATLVQPVGSPLSLECTVEGTSNPNLYWYRQAAGRGLQLLFYSVGIGQISSEVPQNLSASRPQDRQFILSSKKLLLSDSGFYLCAWRGLGGLFLSTDTQYFGPGTRLTVL.

The CDR3: CASSPTSGDEQFF. The DNA of the CDR3 is TGTGCCAGCAGCCCAACTAGCGGGGATGAGCAGTTCTTC. J is TRBJ2-1 and V is TRBV3-1; TRBD2 agrees at 10 bases. Germline V gene lookup returns CDR1 LGHDT and CDR2 YNNKEL (reference sequence). Trimming took 4 bases from V and 8 from J; bases not matched to a gene: 2. The CDR3 is 13 residues long.

This rearrangement joins TRBV5-1 to TRBJ2-5; TRBD2 matches 9 bases. Trimming removed 0 bases from V and 3 bases from J; junction bases left unmatched: 6. Germline values: CDR1 SGHRS, CDR2 YFSETQ. The CDR3 covers 16 residues. CDR3 in DNA: TGCGCCAGCAGCTTGGGGGCGCCTAGCGGGGAAGAGACCCAGTACTTC. This gives the protein CASSLGAPSGEETQYF.

This clonotype was seen more than once but under ten times. The chain carries TRBV11-3 and TRBJ2-3; D uncertain. The CDR3 is 15 amino acids. Looked up from germline, CDR1 is SGHNT and CDR2 is YENEEA. V lost 3 bases and J 0 bases, leaving 10 bases between the germline ends. The CDR3 coding sequence is TGTGCCAGCAGCTTTGACGGAACTAGCACAGATACGCAGTATTTT. It translates to CASSFDGTSTDTQYF.

The V and J genes are TRBV12-3 or TRBV12-4 and TRBJ2-1, with a weak D call TRBD1 (6 bases). This CDR3 is built from 13 residues. V shed 4 bases and J shed 15 bases, with 19 bases lying between them. The CDR3 DNA follows: TGTGCCAGCAGTTCGACAGGAACCACGATCGCGTTCTTC. This gives the protein CASSSTGTTIAFF.

The J gene is TRBJ2-3, the V gene TRBV29-1, with 7 bases identical to TRBD2. J was trimmed by 3 bases and V by 4 bases; bases with no gene match: 10. The germline gives CDR1 SQVTM, CDR2 ANQGSEA. This CDR3 is built from 15 residues. CDR3 amino acids: CSVGVSGAGTDTQYF. The CDR3 nucleotides are TGCAGCGTTGGAGTCAGCGGGGCGGGGACAGATACGCAGTATTTT.

The chain uses TRBV30 and TRBJ2-7, with a tentative D call TRBD1 (6 bases). The V end lost 0 bases, the J end lost 3 bases, and 15 bases lay between the germline ends. The CDR3 contains 15 residues. The V gene's germline CDR1 is GTSNPN and CDR2 SVGIG (reference sequence). The CDR3 DNA sequence: TGTGCCTGGAGTGTACTTGATGGGGGCGGCTACGAGCAGTACTTC. As protein: CAWSVLDGGGYEQYF.

This clonotype has just a few counts. In DNA form, the CDR3 reads TGCGCCAGCAGCTTGGGAGTAGCGAAATCAGATACGCAGTATTTT. Its translation: CASSLGVAKSDTQYF. The V gene is TRBV5-1, the J gene TRBJ2-3, with D perhaps TRBD2 (5 bases). Germline CDR1 is SGHRS and CDR2 is YFSETQ. The CDR3 contains 15 residues. Trimming shortened V by 0 bases and J by 4 bases, and 12 bases separated the two germline ends.

This clonotype has just a few counts. The chain couples TRBV20-1 to TRBJ1-2; no clear D gene. CDR1 is DFQATT, CDR2 SNEGSKA, per germline (reference sequence). Trimming took 5 bases from V and 2 from J, leaving 12 bases between them. There are 13 residues in the CDR3. Here the CDR3 reads CSAPGSLNYGYTF. Here the CDR3 DNA reads TGCAGTGCTCCCGGGTCCTTAAACTATGGCTACACCTTC.